A selection of T cell receptor beta chains follows, all from one sample in a study of T cells in Graves' hyperthyroidism and ophthalmopathy. TCRdb called the multiplex PCR reads again in MiXCR, with one record for every CDR3 protein. The sample includes roughly 720,000 distinct CDR3 sequences, roughly a sixth seen only once; the top ten take roughly 16%. The sequenced material came from blood. These receptor sequences come from a man in his fifties with Graves' hyperthyroidism. The CDR3 runs from the conserved cysteine through the conserved F or W. A D gene is named only where the DNA matches it firmly. Some rows mark clone size as missing; the rest say once, few, many or name a class of expanded clone.

13	TRBV28	-	TRBJ2-3	TRBD2	CASSYGRAGTQYF	TGTGCCAGCAGTTATGGGAGGGCCGGGACGCAGTATTTT
13	TRBV5-5	-	TRBJ2-7	-	CASSGPVSYEQYF	TGTGCCAGCAGTGGGCCTGTCTCCTACGAGCAGTACTTC
18	TRBV4-1	-	TRBJ2-7	TRBD2	CASSQGWLAGGLSYEQYF	TGCGCCAGCAGCCAAGGTTGGTTAGCGGGAGGTCTCTCCTACGAGCAGTACTTC
17	TRBV5-1	-	TRBJ2-1	TRBD2	CASSLGLAGVSYNEQFF	TGCGCCAGCAGCTTGGGTCTAGCGGGCGTCTCCTACAATGAGCAGTTCTTC
15	TRBV5-1	-	TRBJ2-7	-	CASSPDTPGLDEQYF	TGCGCCAGCAGCCCAGATACCCCGGGACTTGACGAGCAGTACTTC
16	TRBV13	-	TRBJ2-2	-	CASSLRTGEKNGELFF	TGTGCCAGCAGCTTACGTACGGGAGAGAAGAACGGGGAGCTGTTTTTT
11	TRBV6-1	-	TRBJ1-6	-	CASSGVSPLHF	TGTGCCAGCAGTGGAGTTTCACCCCTCCACTTT
15	TRBV11-2	-	TRBJ2-7	-	CASSILRGRAHEQYF	TGTGCCAGCAGCATCCTGAGGGGCAGGGCCCACGAGCAGTACTTC
13	TRBV6-1	many	TRBJ1-1	-	CASSKTPGTEAFF	TGTGCCAGCAGTAAAACCCCCGGGACAGAAGCTTTCTTT
14	TRBV6-1	few	TRBJ1-1	TRBD1	CASRDRERITEAFF	TGTGCCAGCAGGGACAGGGAGCGAATCACTGAAGCTTTCTTT
13	TRBV28	many	TRBJ1-1	-	CASSSEDYTEAFF	TGTGCCAGCAGTTCCGAGGATTACACTGAAGCTTTCTTT
14	TRBV6-6	few	TRBJ1-2	TRBD1	CASSYSTGGEGYTF	TGTGCCAGCAGTTACTCGACAGGGGGAGAAGGCTACACCTTC
16	TRBV7-9	many	TRBJ2-5	-	CASSSETGTMGETQYF	TGTGCCAGCAGCTCGGAAACAGGGACGATGGGAGAGACCCAGTACTTC
14	TRBV28	many	TRBJ2-1	-	CASSLVSEYNEQFF	TGTGCCAGCAGTTTGGTCTCAGAATACAATGAGCAGTTCTTC
16	TRBV9	few	TRBJ2-5	-	CTSSVATGRAQETQYF	TGTACCAGCAGCGTAGCTACGGGCAGGGCACAAGAGACCCAGTACTTC
15	TRBV5-1	many	TRBJ2-7	-	CASSPRAVNPYEQYF	TGCGCCAGCAGCCCTCGGGCGGTAAACCCCTACGAGCAGTACTTC
16	TRBV5-1	-	TRBJ2-7	-	CASSFTETYSSYEQYF	TGCGCCAGCAGCTTTACCGAGACCTATAGCTCCTACGAGCAGTACTTC
14	TRBV20-1	many	TRBJ2-5	TRBD1	CSASDREYQETQYF	TGCAGTGCTAGTGACAGGGAGTACCAAGAGACCCAGTACTTC
13	TRBV7-8	many	TRBJ2-7	-	CASSLAERRLQYF	TGTGCCAGCAGCTTAGCGGAGAGGAGGTTGCAGTACTTC
14	TRBV6-1	few	TRBJ1-1	-	CASSRTVPPTEAFF	TGTGCCAGCAGTAGGACGGTTCCCCCCACTGAAGCTTTCTTT
16	TRBV5-1	-	TRBJ2-7	TRBD1	CASSFDLGQGLVEQYF	TGCGCCAGCAGCTTCGATTTGGGACAGGGTTTAGTAGAGCAGTACTTC
19	TRBV11-2	many	TRBJ2-3	TRBD2	CASSPRGTSAKASTDTQYF	TGTGCCAGCAGCCCCAGGGGGACTAGCGCGAAAGCTAGCACAGATACGCAGTATTTT
15	TRBV30	few	TRBJ1-1	TRBD1	CAWRRTGLLDTETFF	TGTGCCTGGAGGAGGACAGGGCTTCTAGACACTGAAACTTTCTTT
17	TRBV7-8	-	TRBJ1-2	-	CASSEIWAALYSDGYTF	TGTGCCAGCAGCGAAATATGGGCCGCACTCTACTCGGATGGCTACACCTTC
15	TRBV10-3	many	TRBJ1-5	-	CAISETGDVNQPQHF	TGTGCCATCAGTGAAACAGGTGACGTGAATCAGCCCCAGCATTTT
14	TRBV19	-	TRBJ2-4	-	CASMTREAKNIQYF	TGTGCCAGCATGACTCGGGAGGCCAAAAACATTCAGTACTTC
17	TRBV25-1	-	TRBJ2-1	TRBD2	CASSEYVAGRSYNEQFF	TGTGCCAGCAGTGAATATGTAGCGGGGCGGTCCTACAATGAGCAGTTCTTC
18	TRBV3-1	many	TRBJ2-1	TRBD2	CASSQATSRPSTGNEQFF	TGTGCCAGCAGCCAAGCGACTAGCCGTCCTTCAACAGGAAATGAGCAGTTCTTC
14	TRBV27	many	TRBJ2-7	TRBD2	CASSTLAGSGEQYF	TGTGCCAGCAGTACACTAGCGGGTTCGGGCGAGCAGTACTTC
15	TRBV7-8	few	TRBJ2-1	TRBD2	CASSRTSGNPREQFF	TGTGCCAGCAGCCGGACTAGCGGGAATCCTCGTGAGCAGTTCTTC
15	TRBV6-1	few	TRBJ2-7	-	CASSEGPRGAYEQYF	TGTGCCAGCAGTGAGGGTCCCAGAGGAGCCTACGAGCAGTACTTC
15	TRBV7-9	few	TRBJ2-7	-	CASSSEGLMAYEQYF	TGTGCCAGCAGCTCGGAGGGACTGATGGCCTACGAGCAGTACTTC
16	TRBV7-9	many	TRBJ1-1	-	CASSSGAGRGNTEAFF	TGTGCCAGCAGCTCAGGCGCAGGACGGGGGAACACTGAAGCTTTCTTT
15	TRBV7-2	many	TRBJ2-5	TRBD2	CASSLGTSGRRTQYF	TGTGCCAGCAGCTTAGGGACTAGCGGTCGTCGGACCCAGTACTTC
15	TRBV5-4	-	TRBJ2-3	TRBD1	CASNVVAGGADTQYF	TGTGCCAGCAACGTGGTCGCAGGGGGCGCAGATACGCAGTATTTT
16	TRBV4-1	-	TRBJ1-2	TRBD1	CASSQVKGGRGHGYTF	TGCGCCAGCAGCCAAGTTAAAGGGGGCAGGGGGCATGGCTACACCTTC
14	TRBV28	many	TRBJ1-4	-	CASSVYQGIEKLFF	TGTGCCAGCAGTGTTTACCAGGGAATCGAAAAACTGTTTTTT
15	TRBV20-1	-	TRBJ2-1	TRBD2	CSARLGIAGAHEQFF	TGCAGTGCTAGACTTGGAATAGCGGGAGCCCATGAGCAGTTCTTC
13	TRBV30	-	TRBJ2-7	-	CAWRPAGTGQQYF	TGTGCCTGGAGGCCTGCGGGGACCGGCCAGCAGTACTTC
16	TRBV11-2	many	TRBJ1-1	TRBD1	CASSSIPDRGVTEAFF	TGTGCCAGCAGCTCGATTCCGGACAGGGGAGTCACTGAAGCTTTCTTT
16	TRBV19	-	TRBJ2-1	-	CASNSGPRVSYNEQFF	TGTGCCAGTAACTCCGGGCCGCGCGTCTCCTACAATGAGCAGTTCTTC
14	TRBV25-1	many	TRBJ2-7	-	CASSDQFFSYEQYF	TGTGCCAGCAGTGATCAGTTTTTCTCCTACGAGCAGTACTTC
13	TRBV6-5	many	TRBJ1-1	-	CASSYSAGAEAFF	TGTGCCAGCAGTTACTCCGCAGGGGCTGAAGCTTTCTTT
14	TRBV5-1	many	TRBJ2-7	-	CASSLGFRDYEQYF	TGCGCCAGCAGCTTGGGCTTCAGGGATTACGAGCAGTACTTC
12	TRBV15	-	TRBJ1-2	-	CATSRVHEDYTF	TGTGCCACCAGCAGAGTTCACGAAGACTACACCTTC
15	TRBV10-3	many	TRBJ1-5	-	CAISEQPGGNQPQHF	TGTGCCATCAGTGAACAGCCTGGTGGCAATCAGCCCCAGCATTTT
14	TRBV20-1	-	TRBJ1-5	-	CSGRSGYSNQPQHF	TGCAGTGGGCGGAGCGGATATAGCAATCAGCCCCAGCATTTT
15	TRBV9	-	TRBJ2-3	-	CASSVFVSNTDTQYF	TGTGCCAGCAGCGTATTTGTTTCTAACACAGATACGCAGTACTTT
15	TRBV24-1	few	TRBJ2-7	TRBD2	CATSDGGRPGGEQYF	TGTGCCACCAGTGATGGAGGGAGACCGGGGGGCGAGCAGTACTTC
15	TRBV2	many	TRBJ2-2	-	CASRPGMLVTGELFF	TGTGCCAGCAGGCCTGGGATGTTAGTCACCGGGGAGCTGTTTTTT